What follows is one T cell receptor beta chain and its context. Its specificity is unknown. These data are taken from a study of Ad26.COV2.S vaccination and SARS-CoV-2 variants. Overall study context: Among those in the COV1001 Ad26.COV2.S trial arm was the donor. Study-level results: People given the vaccine had a wider spike-specific TCR breadth than placebo recipients did. Non-spike TCR breadth showed similarity between vaccine and placebo recipients.

The treatment was: 15 to 20 received Ad26.COV2.S at low or high dose, single or two shots; about 5 received placebo; per-sample allocation not given. Sampling was performed 63 days after the first vaccine or placebo injection. Its platform was an Ad26 vector, and its expressed antigen was Wuhan-strain SARS-CoV-2 spike. This table comes from immunoSEQ multiplex PCR, and its TCRdb copy is limited to in-frame clones, with some not included. The sample records about 390,000 clones, approximately 90% being singletons. V shed 7 bases and J shed 1 base, with 16 bases lying between them. Per germline, CDR1 SEHNR and CDR2 FQNEAQ (reference sequence). This CDR3 is 15 amino acids long.

The chain couples TRBV7-9 to TRBJ1-1; D ambiguous. The sequence was collected from a person between 18 and 65 years old who received the Ad26.COV2.S COVID-19 vaccine or a placebo. The sequencing used peripheral blood, collected in a trial of Ad26.COV2.S vaccine versus placebo. The CDR3 loop is CASNGPGRENTEAFF. The CDR3 DNA reads as TGTGCCAGCAATGGCCCAGGACGGGAGAACACTGAAGCTTTCTTT.